A few counts support the clone carrying this T cell receptor (beta chain). Its antigen is currently unknown. This entry belongs to a study of T cells after yellow fever vaccination. Overall study results and limits: Compared with primary, the secondary response was weaker and peaked at day 5, not 15. In post-booster samples, most primary-vaccination clones reappeared (approximately 95% CD4, about 90% CD8). Overall, a small share of clonotypes was seen in both CD4 and CD8 compartments. Within FACS-sorted repertoires, abundant clonotypes contaminating from the bulk population could be present.

The CDR3 is 13 amino acids. Per germline, CDR1 DFQATT and CDR2 SNEGSKA (reference sequence). Trimming pared 1 base from V and 5 bases from J, leaving 11 bases between. TCRdb ran MiXCR on the 5' RACE reads and lists one entry per CDR3 protein. Among 450,000 to 650,000 distinct CDR3 sequences listed, 13% were seen once. The specimen was PBMCs, collected on the day of the yellow fever booster vaccination. The chain has TRBV20-1 and TRBJ1-1, with unresolved D. The TCR comes from a man aged 30 to 39 who received the YFV17D yellow fever vaccine. The DNA of the CDR3 is TGCAGTGCTAGAGTTCTGGGTGGTACTGAAGCTTTCTTT. Protein sequence: CSARVLGGTEAFF.